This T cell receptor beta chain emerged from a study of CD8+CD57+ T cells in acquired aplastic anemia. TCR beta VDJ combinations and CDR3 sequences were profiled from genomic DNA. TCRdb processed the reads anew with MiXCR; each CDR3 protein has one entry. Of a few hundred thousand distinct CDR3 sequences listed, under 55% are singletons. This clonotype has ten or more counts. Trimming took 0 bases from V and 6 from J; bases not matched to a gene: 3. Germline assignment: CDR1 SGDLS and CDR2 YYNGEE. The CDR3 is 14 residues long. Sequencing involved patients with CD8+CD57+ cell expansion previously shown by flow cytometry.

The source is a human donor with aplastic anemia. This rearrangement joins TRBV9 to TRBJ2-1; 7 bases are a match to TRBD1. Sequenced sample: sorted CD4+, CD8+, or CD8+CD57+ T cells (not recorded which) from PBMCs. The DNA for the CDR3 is TGTGCCAGCAGCGTAGCACAGGGGCGCAATGAGCAGTTCTTC. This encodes CASSVAQGRNEQFF. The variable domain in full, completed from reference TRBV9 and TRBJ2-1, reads DSGVTQTPKHLITATGQRVTLRCSPRSGDLSVYWYQQSLDQGLQFLIQYYNGEERAKGNILERFSAQQFPDLHSELNLSSLELGDSALYFCASSVAQGRNEQFFGPGTRLTVL.